The sequence of this T cell receptor beta chain was determined in a study of CD8 T cells in Susac syndrome. The RNA input was roughly 0.45 to 1 ug, and it was reverse transcribed with random hexamers. Amplification of TCR beta CDR3 was carried out by immunoSEQ multiplex PCR, which covered 54 Vbeta and 13 Jbeta segments. TCRdb reprocessed the immunoSEQ multiplex PCR reads via MiXCR and lists one record per CDR3 protein. The sample contains about 250,000 distinct CDR3 sequences, around 93% of which appear only once. The J segment lost 3 bases and the V segment lost 5 bases, leaving 5 bases of the junction unmatched. This CDR3 spans 13 amino acids. Germline CDR1 is SQVTM and CDR2 is ANQGSEA. CD8+ and CD4+ T cells from blood underwent TCR beta sequencing. Negative isolation yielded CD4+ and CD8+ T cells, and FACS enriched TEMRA cells.

Input material: CD4+ T cells from PBMCs. The V and J genes are TRBV29-1 and TRBJ2-3; 7 bases map to TRBD2. The sequence was collected from a human donor with multiple sclerosis. The CDR3 nucleotides are TGCAGCGTTCTTCGGCGGGAGACAGATACGCAGTATTTT. It is translated as CSVLRRETDTQYF.